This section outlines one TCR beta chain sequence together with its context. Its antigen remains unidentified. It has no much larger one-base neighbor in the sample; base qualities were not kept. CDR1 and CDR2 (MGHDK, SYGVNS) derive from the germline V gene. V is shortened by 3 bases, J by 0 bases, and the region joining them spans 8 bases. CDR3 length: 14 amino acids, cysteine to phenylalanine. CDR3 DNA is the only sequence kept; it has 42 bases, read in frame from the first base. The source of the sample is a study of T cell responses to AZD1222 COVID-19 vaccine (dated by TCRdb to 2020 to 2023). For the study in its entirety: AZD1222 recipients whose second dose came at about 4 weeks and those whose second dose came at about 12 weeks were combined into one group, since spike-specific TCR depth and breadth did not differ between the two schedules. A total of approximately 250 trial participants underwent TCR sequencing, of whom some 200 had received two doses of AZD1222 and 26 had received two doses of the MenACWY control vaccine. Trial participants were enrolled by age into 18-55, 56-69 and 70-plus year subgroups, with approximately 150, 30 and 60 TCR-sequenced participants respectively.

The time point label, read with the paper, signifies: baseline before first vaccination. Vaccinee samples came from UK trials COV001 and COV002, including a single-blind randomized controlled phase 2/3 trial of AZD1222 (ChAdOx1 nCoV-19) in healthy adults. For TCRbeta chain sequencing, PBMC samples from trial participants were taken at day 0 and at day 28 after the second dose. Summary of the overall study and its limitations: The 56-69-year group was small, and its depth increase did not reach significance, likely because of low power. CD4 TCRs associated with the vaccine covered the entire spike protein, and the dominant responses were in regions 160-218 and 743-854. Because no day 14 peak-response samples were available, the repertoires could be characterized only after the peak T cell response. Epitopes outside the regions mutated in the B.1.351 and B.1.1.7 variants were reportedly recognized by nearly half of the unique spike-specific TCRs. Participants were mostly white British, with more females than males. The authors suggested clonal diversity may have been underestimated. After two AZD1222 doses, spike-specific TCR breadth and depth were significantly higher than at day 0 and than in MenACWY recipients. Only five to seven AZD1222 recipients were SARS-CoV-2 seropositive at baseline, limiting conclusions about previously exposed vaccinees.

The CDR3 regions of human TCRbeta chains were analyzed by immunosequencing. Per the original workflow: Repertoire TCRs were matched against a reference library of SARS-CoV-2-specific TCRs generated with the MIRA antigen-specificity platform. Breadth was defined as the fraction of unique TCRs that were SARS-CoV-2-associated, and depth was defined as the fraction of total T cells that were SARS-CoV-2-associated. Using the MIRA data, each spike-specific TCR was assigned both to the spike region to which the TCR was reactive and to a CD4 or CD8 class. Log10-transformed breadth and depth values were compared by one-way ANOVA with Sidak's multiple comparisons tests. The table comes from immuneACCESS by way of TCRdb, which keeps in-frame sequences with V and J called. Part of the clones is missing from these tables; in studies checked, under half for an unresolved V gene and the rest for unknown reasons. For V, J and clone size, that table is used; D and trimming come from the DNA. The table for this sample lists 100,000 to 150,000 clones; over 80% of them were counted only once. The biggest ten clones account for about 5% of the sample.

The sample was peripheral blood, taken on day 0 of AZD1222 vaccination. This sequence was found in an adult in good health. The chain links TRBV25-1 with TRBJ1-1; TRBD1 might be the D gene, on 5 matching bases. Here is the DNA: TGTGCCAGCAGTGATAACAGGATGAACACTGAAGCTTTCTTT. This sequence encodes CASSDNRMNTEAFF.